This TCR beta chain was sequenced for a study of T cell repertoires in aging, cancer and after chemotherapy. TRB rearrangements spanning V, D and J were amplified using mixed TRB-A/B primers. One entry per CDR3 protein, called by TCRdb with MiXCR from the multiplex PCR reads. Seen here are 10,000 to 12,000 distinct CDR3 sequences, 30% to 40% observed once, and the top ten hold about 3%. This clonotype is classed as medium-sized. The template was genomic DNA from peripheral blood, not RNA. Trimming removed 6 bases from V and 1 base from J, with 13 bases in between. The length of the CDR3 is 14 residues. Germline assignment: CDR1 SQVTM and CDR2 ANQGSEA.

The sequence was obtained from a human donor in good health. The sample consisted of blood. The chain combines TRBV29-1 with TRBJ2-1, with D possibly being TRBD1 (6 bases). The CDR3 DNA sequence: TGCAGCGTGGCAGGGGTCCTTTCCTACAATGAGCAGTTCTTC. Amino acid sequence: CSVAGVLSYNEQFF.